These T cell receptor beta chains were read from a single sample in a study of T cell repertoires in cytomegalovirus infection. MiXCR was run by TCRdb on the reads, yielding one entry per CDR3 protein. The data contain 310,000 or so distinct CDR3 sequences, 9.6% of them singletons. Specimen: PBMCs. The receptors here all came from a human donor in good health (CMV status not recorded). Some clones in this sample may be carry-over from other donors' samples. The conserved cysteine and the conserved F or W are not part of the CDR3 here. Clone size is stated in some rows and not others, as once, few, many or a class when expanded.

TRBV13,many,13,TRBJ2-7,ASSPPGTGAYEQY
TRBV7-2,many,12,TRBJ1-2,ASSPPRQSYGYT
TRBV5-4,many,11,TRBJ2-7,ASFGDSDYEQY
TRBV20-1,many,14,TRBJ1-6,SARVTSGTGVSPLH
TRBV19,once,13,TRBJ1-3,ASSTRSGGGNTIY
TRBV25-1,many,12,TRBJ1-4,ASSEGQLIEKLF
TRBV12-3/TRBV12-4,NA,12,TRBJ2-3,ASSLGPAADTQY
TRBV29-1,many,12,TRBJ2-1,SVDGRGIDNEQF
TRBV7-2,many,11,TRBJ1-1,ASSLRYDTEAF
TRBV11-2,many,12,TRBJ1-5,ASSFTGSNQPQH